The next 11 T cell receptor beta chains were all read from a single sample in a study of cytomegalovirus exposure and HLA in healthy donors. PCR employed 60 Vbeta and 13 Jbeta primers. This table comes from immunoSEQ multiplex PCR, and its TCRdb copy is limited to in-frame clones, with some not included. Its table lists some 160,000 clones. Sequencing used PBMCs. These receptors were taken from a young man in good health and CMV-seronegative.

The rearrangement uses TRBV29-1 and TRBJ1-3; perhaps TRBD1 as D (5 bases). This CDR3 has 14 residues. V shed 3 bases and J shed 0 bases, with 9 bases lying between them. Germline V gene data show CDR1 as SQVTM and CDR2 as ANQGSEA. CDR3 bases: TGCAGCGTTGAGTGGGGCAGCTCTGGAAACACCATATATTTT. Translating gives CSVEWGSSGNTIYF.

V usage is TRBV15 and J usage is TRBJ2-7, with 12 bases that match TRBD2. Per the germline V gene, CDR1 is LNHNV and CDR2 is YYDKDF (reference sequence). J was trimmed by 2 bases and V by 0 bases; bases with no gene match: 8. The CDR3 contains 18 residues. CDR3 DNA: TGTGCCACCAGCAGAGATCTGACTAGCGGGAGTATCCCCTACGAGCAGTACTTC. It is translated as CATSRDLTSGSIPYEQYF. The whole variable domain, remainder taken from reference TRBV15 and TRBJ2-7, is DAMVIQNPRYQVTQFGKPVTLSCSQTLNHNVMYWYQQKSSQAPKLLFHYYDKDFNNEADTPDNFQSRRPNTSFCFLDIRSPGLGDTAMYLCATSRDLTSGSIPYEQYFGPGTRLTVT.

This chain uses TRBV5-1 with TRBJ2-7; TRBD2 is a possible D gene (6 bases). V lost 4 bases, J lost 2 bases, and 13 bases lay in between. CDR3 length: 14 amino acids. Germline V CDR1 and CDR2: SGHRS, YFSETQ. Here the CDR3 DNA reads TGCGCCAGCAGCCCCTTCGGGGGTACCTACGAGCAGTACTTC. It encodes CASSPFGGTYEQYF.

V usage is TRBV28 and J usage is TRBJ1-1, with no clear D. From germline, CDR1 is MDHEN and CDR2 SYDVKM. The CDR3 totals 13 residues. Trimming removed 7 bases from V and 0 bases from J, with 9 bases in between. CDR3 DNA sequence: TGTGCCAGCACTTTTGACATGAACACTGAAGCTTTCTTT. Protein product: CASTFDMNTEAFF.

This chain uses TRBV18 with TRBJ1-4; D is perhaps TRBD1 (5 bases). V was clipped by 3 bases and J by 4 bases, with 9 bases between them. Germline V gene lookup returns CDR1 KGHSH and CDR2 LQKENI. There are 14 residues in the CDR3. The CDR3 DNA reads TGTGCCAGCTCACCTTGGGGGGATAATGAAAAACTGTTTTTT. Amino acid sequence: CASSPWGDNEKLFF.

The chain links TRBV28 to TRBJ2-2; 7 nucleotides agree with TRBD1. CDR1 MDHEN and CDR2 SYDVKM come from the germline V gene. CDR3 length: 17 residues. V gave up 3 bases and J gave up 2 bases; unmatched junction bases: 9. The CDR3 loop reads CASSFAPGQRNTGELFF. CDR3 coding DNA: TGTGCCAGCAGTTTTGCTCCGGGACAGCGTAACACCGGGGAGCTGTTTTTT. Supplemented by reference TRBV28 and TRBJ2-2, the full variable domain reads DVKVTQSSRYLVKRTGEKVFLECVQDMDHENMFWYRQDPGLGLRLIYFSYDVKMKEKGDIPEGYSVSREKKERFSLILESASTNQTSMYLCASSFAPGQRNTGELFFGEGSRLTVL.

The genes are TRBV6-5 and TRBJ2-7; 11 nucleotides line up with TRBD1. This CDR3 contains 14 residues. The J segment lost 6 bases and the V segment lost 7 bases, leaving 8 bases of the junction unmatched. CDR1 is MNHEY and CDR2 is SVGAGI in the germline V gene. CDR3 nucleotides: TGTGCCAGCACCGGACGGGACAGGGGGGCCGAGCAGTACTTC. This codes for CASTGRDRGAEQYF.

This rearrangement joins TRBV2 to TRBJ2-1; D might be TRBD1 (6 bases). CDR3 length: 16 residues. Trimming pared 3 bases from V and 9 bases from J, leaving 21 bases between. Germline V gives CDR1 SNHLY, CDR2 FYNNEI. CDR3 DNA: TGTGCCAGCAGTGATCTGTTATCGGCAGGGGCTGGTGAGCAGTTCTTC. Its protein product is CASSDLLSAGAGEQFF. The whole variable domain, remainder taken from reference TRBV2 and TRBJ2-1, is EPEVTQTPSHQVTQMGQEVILRCVPISNHLYFYWYRQILGQKVEFLVSFYNNEISEKSEIFDDQFSVERPDGSNFTLKIRSTKLEDSAMYFCASSDLLSAGAGEQFFGPGTRLTVL.

This chain uses TRBV7-9 with TRBJ1-4; 8 bases are shared with TRBD1. The CDR3 totals 18 residues. The V segment lost 2 bases and the J segment 7 bases; nucleotides outside the gene matches: 15. Germline CDR1 SEHNR, CDR2 FQNEAQ (reference sequence). The CDR3: CASSLPRTGLDPGEKLFF. For the CDR3, the DNA is TGTGCCAGCAGCTTACCTAGGACAGGGCTGGATCCAGGTGAAAAACTGTTTTTT.

V gene TRBV7-2 combines with J gene TRBJ1-1; D is uncertain. The CDR3 contains 15 residues. CDR1 is SGHTA and CDR2 is FQGNSA in the germline V gene. The V end lost 1 base, the J end lost 4 bases, and 13 bases lay between the germline ends. The DNA for the CDR3 is TGTGCCAGCAGCTTAGGAGCCTTATCGAGCACTGAAGCTTTCTTT. This codes for CASSLGALSSTEAFF.

The chain joins TRBV7-9 to TRBJ2-7; TRBD1 matches at 9 bases. The CDR3 is made up of 15 amino acids. CDR1 and CDR2 from the germline V gene are SEHNR and FQNEAQ (reference sequence). With 6 bases clipped from V and 5 bases from J, the junction kept 11 bases outside the gene matches. The CDR3 region is CASSPRGQGANEQYF. The CDR3 DNA reads as TGTGCCAGCAGTCCGAGGGGACAGGGAGCTAACGAGCAGTACTTC.